This T cell receptor beta chain comes out of a study of OX40 agonist ivuxolimab in advanced cancers. Findings and limits, study-wide: Among the least clonally expanded were partial responders at 0.1-3.0 mg/kg.

Using immunoSEQ multiplex PCR, the repertoire was profiled, and TCRdb retains in-frame clones only, with some absent. There are almost 85,000 clones in the sample; 94% occur only once, and approximately 11% lies in the top ten. As for this clone: What it recognizes is unknown.

Collection of blood occurred at baseline, at cycle 4 day 1, and at cycle 7 day 1. The V and J ends lost 3 bases and 0 bases respectively, with 15 bases between them. The CDR3 contains 17 residues. Germline values: CDR1 LGHNT, CDR2 FRNRAP. This clonotype was sampled from an adult with an advanced solid tumor such as melanoma, head and neck, liver or kidney cancer. The chain is built from TRBV12-5 and TRBJ1-5, with D possibly matching TRBD1 (6 bases). Specimen: CD4+ or CD8+ T cells sorted from blood, collected in a trial of the OX40 agonist ivuxolimab. The CDR3 protein is CASGFEDSHYSNQPQHF. Written as DNA, the CDR3 is TGTGCTAGTGGTTTCGAGGACAGTCACTATAGCAATCAGCCCCAGCATTTT.